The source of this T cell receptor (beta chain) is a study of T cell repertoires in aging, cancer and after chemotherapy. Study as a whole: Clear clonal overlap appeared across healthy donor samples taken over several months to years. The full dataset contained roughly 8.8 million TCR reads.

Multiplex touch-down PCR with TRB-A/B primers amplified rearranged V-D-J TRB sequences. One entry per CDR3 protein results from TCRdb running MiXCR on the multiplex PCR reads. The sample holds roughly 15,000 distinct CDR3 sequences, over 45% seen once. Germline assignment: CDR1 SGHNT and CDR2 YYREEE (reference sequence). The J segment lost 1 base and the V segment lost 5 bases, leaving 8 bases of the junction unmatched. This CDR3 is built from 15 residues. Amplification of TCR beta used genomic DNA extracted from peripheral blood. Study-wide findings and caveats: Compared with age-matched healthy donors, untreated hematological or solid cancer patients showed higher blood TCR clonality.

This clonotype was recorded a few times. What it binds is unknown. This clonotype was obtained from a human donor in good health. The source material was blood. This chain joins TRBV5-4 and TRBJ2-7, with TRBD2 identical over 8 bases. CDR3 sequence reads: CASSSESGSSYEQYF. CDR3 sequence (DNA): TGTGCCAGCAGTTCGGAGAGCGGGAGTTCCTACGAGCAGTACTTC.